This record covers a single T cell receptor beta chain. Its antigen is unknown. The sample holds no much larger clone one base away, and base qualities are not on file. This sample is part of a study of shared clonotypes between healthy human individuals (TCRdb year 2020). In the study overall: Three men and a couple of women, aged 18 to 49 years, made up the cohort. Libraries were prepared and TCR repertoires were sequenced by different laboratories using diverse techniques, in order to increase sequencing depth and limit assay-specific biases. The study deeply sequenced blood TCR repertoires of five healthy adults to estimate repertoire size and the extent of clonotype sharing between individuals. Each donor's leukapheresis produced roughly between roughly 0.85 and 9 billion PBMCs. For each donor, CD4 naive and CD4 memory were each run on three plates, CD8 naive on two plates, and CD8 memory on one plate.

Counted from cysteine to phenylalanine, this CDR3 has 17 amino acids. Only CDR3 DNA remains: 51 bases, in frame from the first base. CDR1 SNHLY and CDR2 FYNNEI were looked up in the germline V gene. Compared with germline, V lacks 1 base and J lacks 6 bases; bases without a gene match: 11. The donors were healthy, HIV-negative adults who had no recently reported acute infections or vaccinations. All donors were Caucasian adults living in Nashville, Tennessee, USA. Magnetic negative selection was used to enrich CD4+ T cells, after which naive cells were positively selected on CD45RA and the negative fraction became the memory subset. After blood collection by leukapheresis, PBMCs were isolated using Ficoll-Histopaque density gradient centrifugation and then cryopreserved in the vapor phase of liquid nitrogen. Analytical flow cytometry was used to check the purity and quantity of every magnetically sorted T cell population. Each sorted fraction had its genomic DNA isolated and then quantified by UV absorbance on a Nanodrop 2000c.

Beyond this particular receptor, the publication reports: Sharing across a few donors was observed for roughly 5.4% of naive CD4, about 3.2% of naive CD8, over 2% of memory CD4, and about 0.4% of memory CD8 clonotypes. Rarefaction of sorted-subset datasets indicated incomplete sequencing despite the large sequencing depth. Compared with non-shared clonotypes, the clonotypes found in all four sorted-subset donors had higher generation probabilities. Naive subsets generally had larger estimated clonotype richness than memory subsets. The small number of donors limited the genetic and exposure-history diversity represented. Sampling was limited to blood, and TCR repertoires in tissue likely differ from TCR repertoires in blood. Pairwise subsampling led to the expectation that sequencing depth would affect the degree of clonotype sharing among donors.

Using the deep immunoSEQ assay, multiplex PCR amplified TCR CDR3 regions from genomic DNA. Extracted genomic DNA from each cell subset was spread evenly across all wells of several immunoSEQ 96-well plates, with each plate serving as a replicate. For sorted subsets, 200 to 250 ng of genomic DNA, equivalent to 25,000 to 35,000 T cell genomes, went into each replicate PCR. Purified libraries were measured with a Qubit 3.0 fluorometer, size-checked on a Bioanalyzer 2100, and measured again with the KAPA Library Quantification kit. A separate single-read 150-cycle Illumina NextSeq 550 flow cell was used to sequence each immunoSEQ 96-well plate. In the paper's pipeline: The immunoSEQ output contained only junctional sequences without quality scores, so filtering could not match that applied to full-length reads. To assign V/J genes and CDR3, sequences were annotated using PyIR, a Python wrapper for IgBLAST v1.9, with IMGT germline references. Reads with weak V/J assignments (E-value above 1e-6), missing CDR3, stop codons, out-of-frame junctions, or ambiguous translated residues were removed. V3J clonotypes were defined as sequences sharing an identical inferred V gene, J gene, and CDR3 amino acid sequence. The percentage overlap between two repertoires was calculated by dividing the number of shared unique clonotypes by the size of the smaller repertoire. Repertoire richness was assessed with RTK rarefaction, the Chao1 estimator, and Recon v2.1 estimates of unobserved clonotypes. Generation probabilities for all TCRbeta clonotypes obtained by the gDNA method from several donors were computed using OLGA. This immuneACCESS table, as held by TCRdb, lists in-frame sequences with V and J called but not all clones. Of the missing ones, under half trace to an unresolved V gene in checked studies; the others have no known cause. V, J and clone size derive from that table, while D and trimming were established from the DNA sequence. The sample data list approximately 1.4 million clones, and approximately 98% of these were observed just once. The ten largest make up approximately 0.45% of the sample.

Material: naive CD4+ T cells sorted from blood. Read against the paper, the sample's cell subset or site label means: CD45RA+ positively selected. Recombination joined TRBV2 with TRBJ1-5; 8 bases in the junction line up with TRBD1. This clonotype was obtained from a young man in good health. The CDR3 region has the sequence CASSEGLAGGASQPQHF. The DNA sequence reads TGTGCCAGCAGTGAAGGGTTGGCAGGGGGCGCAAGTCAGCCCCAGCATTTT.